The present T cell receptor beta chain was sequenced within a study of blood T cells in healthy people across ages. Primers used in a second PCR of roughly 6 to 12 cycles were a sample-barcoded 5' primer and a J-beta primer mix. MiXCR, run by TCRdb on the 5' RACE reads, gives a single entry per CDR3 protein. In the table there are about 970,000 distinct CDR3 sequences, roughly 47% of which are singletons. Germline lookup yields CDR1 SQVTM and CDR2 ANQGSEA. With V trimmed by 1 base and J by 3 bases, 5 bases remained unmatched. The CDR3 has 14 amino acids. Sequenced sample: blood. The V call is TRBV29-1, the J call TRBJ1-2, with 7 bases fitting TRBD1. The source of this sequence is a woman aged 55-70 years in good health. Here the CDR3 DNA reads TGCAGCGTTGAAGCTACAGGGGACCACTATGGCTACACCTTC. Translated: CSVEATGDHYGYTF. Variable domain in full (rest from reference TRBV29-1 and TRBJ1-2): SAVISQKPSRDICQRGTSLTIQCQVDSQVTMMFWYRQQPGQSLTLIATANQGSEATYESGFVIDKFPISRPNLTFSTLTVSNMSPEDSSIYLCSVEATGDHYGYTFGSGTRLTVV.